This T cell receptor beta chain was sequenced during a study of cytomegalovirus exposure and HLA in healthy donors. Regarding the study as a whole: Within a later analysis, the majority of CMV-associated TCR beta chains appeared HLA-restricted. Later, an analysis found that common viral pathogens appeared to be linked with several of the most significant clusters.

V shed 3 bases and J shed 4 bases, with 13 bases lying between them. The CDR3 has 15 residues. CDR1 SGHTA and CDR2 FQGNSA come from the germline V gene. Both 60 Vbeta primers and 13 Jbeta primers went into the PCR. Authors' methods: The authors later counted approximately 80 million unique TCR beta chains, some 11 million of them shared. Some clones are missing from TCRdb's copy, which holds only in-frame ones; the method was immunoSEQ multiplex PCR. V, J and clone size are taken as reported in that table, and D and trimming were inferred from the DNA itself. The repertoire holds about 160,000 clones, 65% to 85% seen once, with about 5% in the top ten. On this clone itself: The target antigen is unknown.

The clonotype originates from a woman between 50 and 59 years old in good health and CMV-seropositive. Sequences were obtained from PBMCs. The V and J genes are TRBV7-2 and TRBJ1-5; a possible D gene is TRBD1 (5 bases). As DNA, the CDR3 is TGTGCCAGCAGCTTGGGGCGGCAGCCTAATCAGCCCCAGCATTTT. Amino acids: CASSLGRQPNQPQHF.